One sample yielded the 32 T cell receptor beta chains listed below, sequenced in a study of T cell changes during pregnancy in multiple sclerosis. Data came from immunoSEQ multiplex PCR; TCRdb stores just in-frame clones and leaves some out. The sample includes about 68,000 clones, about nine tenths of them seen just once. This specimen consisted of peripheral blood, obtained in the third trimester of pregnancy. Every receptor here comes from a female donor with multiple sclerosis, enrolled in a pregnancy study.

The CDR3 protein is CASRDRGYSNQPQHF. CDR3 bases: TGTGCCAGCAGGGACAGGGGGTATAGCAATCAGCCCCAGCATTTT. This chain connects TRBV27 to TRBJ1-5; 10 bases fit TRBD1. There are 15 residues in the CDR3. The J segment lost 0 bases and the V segment lost 6 bases, leaving 2 bases of the junction unmatched. The germline V gene has CDR1 MNHEY and CDR2 SMNVEV (reference sequence).

With respect to this clone: In the same sample, other DNA sequences code for this CDR3. The chain combines TRBV9 with TRBJ2-2; tentatively, D is TRBD1 (6 bases). CDR1 is SGDLS, CDR2 YYNGEE, per germline. The CDR3 length is 16 residues. The germline V and J ends were trimmed by 4 bases and 2 bases, with 15 bases remaining between them. The CDR3 protein is CASSSQPGQNTGELFF. The CDR3 region has the DNA TGTGCCAGCAGCTCCCAACCGGGACAAAACACCGGGGAGCTGTTTTTT.

The chain is built from TRBV10-1 and TRBJ2-1; TRBD2 is a possible D gene (6 bases). This CDR3 region has 15 residues. Germline CDR1 WNHNN, CDR2 SYGVQD (reference sequence). Trimming removed 0 bases from V and 6 bases from J, with 12 bases in between. The CDR3 here is CASSESSLARNEQFF. The CDR3 coding sequence is TGCGCCAGCAGTGAGTCGAGCCTAGCGCGCAATGAGCAGTTCTTC.

The V gene is TRBV7-3, the J gene TRBJ2-2; tentatively, D is TRBD2 (7 bases). The CDR3 covers 16 residues. Germline assignment: CDR1 SGHTA and CDR2 FQGTGA. The germline V and J ends were trimmed by 3 bases and 3 bases, with 14 bases remaining between them. The CDR3 is CASSFPGGLDTGELFF. CDR3 sequence (DNA): TGTGCCAGCAGCTTTCCCGGGGGGCTCGACACCGGGGAGCTGTTTTTT.

The V gene is TRBV29-1, the J gene TRBJ2-7; 7 nucleotides match TRBD1. There are 12 residues in the CDR3. The junction had 7 bases not matched to a gene; V was cut back by 6 bases and J by 5 bases. Germline assignment: CDR1 SQVTM and CDR2 ANQGSEA. CDR3 bases: TGCAGCGTCCGAACAGGGGATCACGAGCAGTACTTC. It encodes CSVRTGDHEQYF.

The gene calls are TRBV9 and TRBJ2-1; 10 bases are a match to TRBD2. Germline V CDR1 and CDR2: SGDLS, YYNGEE. The trim removed 4 bases at V and 5 bases at J, leaving 9 bases unmatched. The CDR3 contains 16 residues. Here the CDR3 DNA reads TGTGCCAGCAGCTCCCCCGTAGCGGGAGGTAACAATGAGCAGTTCTTC. Its translation: CASSSPVAGGNNEQFF. Drawing the rest from reference TRBV9 and TRBJ2-1, the complete variable domain is DSGVTQTPKHLITATGQRVTLRCSPRSGDLSVYWYQQSLDQGLQFLIQYYNGEERAKGNILERFSAQQFPDLHSELNLSSLELGDSALYFCASSSPVAGGNNEQFFGPGTRLTVL.

V and J are TRBV7-6 and TRBJ2-7; TRBD2 might be the D (5 bases). The CDR3 is made up of 13 amino acids. Germline loops: CDR1 SGHVS, CDR2 FNYEAQ. The V end was cut by 0 bases, the J end by 6 bases, with 9 bases between. CDR3 region: CASSLAGATEQYF. The CDR3 DNA is TGTGCCAGCAGCTTAGCGGGAGCTACCGAGCAGTACTTC.

The chain is built from TRBV19 and TRBJ2-7, with 7 bases aligning to TRBD1. The germline CDR1 and CDR2 sequences are LNHDA and SQIVND (reference sequence). Trimming at V came to 3 bases and at J to 12 bases, leaving 17 bases not matched to a gene. The CDR3 contains 15 residues. As DNA, the CDR3 is TGTGCCAGTAGTATCTTCCGGGACAGTGCAACACCGGCGTACTTC. It is translated as CASSIFRDSATPAYF.

The chain recombines TRBV11-2 with TRBJ2-3; 8 bases are a match to TRBD1. The CDR3 is 15 amino acids. Trimming took 5 bases from V and 2 from J; bases not matched to a gene: 6. The germline V gene has CDR1 SGHAT and CDR2 FQNNGV. As DNA, the CDR3 is TGTGCCAGCAGCATATTGGGACAGGACACAGATACGCAGTATTTT. This encodes CASSILGQDTDTQYF.

V is TRBV19 and J is TRBJ2-7, with 9 nucleotides matching TRBD1. Germline assignment: CDR1 LNHDA and CDR2 SQIVND (reference sequence). Trimming at V came to 4 bases and at J to 5 bases, leaving 9 bases not matched to a gene. The CDR3 runs to 15 residues. CDR3 in amino acids: CASSRDRAYRNEQYF. The CDR3 nucleotides read TGTGCCAGTAGTAGGGACAGGGCCTACAGGAACGAGCAGTACTTC.

The gene calls are TRBV2 and TRBJ1-1; D remains ambiguous. V gave up 4 bases and J gave up 1 base, with 10 bases separating them. The CDR3 totals 14 residues. Germline CDR1 SNHLY, CDR2 FYNNEI. The CDR3 region is CASSGFRENTEAFF. The CDR3 region has the DNA TGTGCCAGCAGTGGATTCCGGGAGAACACTGAAGCTTTCTTT.

The V call is TRBV29-1, the J call TRBJ2-5; 7 bases are shared with TRBD1. J lost 6 bases, V lost 0 bases, and 7 bases had no gene match. CDR3 length: 14 residues. Germline V gene data show CDR1 as SQVTM and CDR2 as ANQGSEA. The CDR3 is CSVEDRGGRKTQYF. The CDR3 bases are TGCAGCGTTGAAGATAGAGGGGGCCGGAAGACCCAGTACTTC. Full variable domain (outside the CDR3, taken from reference TRBV29-1 and TRBJ2-5): SAVISQKPSRDICQRGTSLTIQCQVDSQVTMMFWYRQQPGQSLTLIATANQGSEATYESGFVIDKFPISRPNLTFSTLTVSNMSPEDSSIYLCSVEDRGGRKTQYFGPGTRLLVL.

This sequence joins TRBV5-1 and TRBJ2-3, with TRBD1 identical over 8 bases. CDR1 is SGHRS, CDR2 YFSETQ, per germline. V lost 5 bases to trimming and J lost 9 bases; unmatched junction nucleotides: 11. The CDR3 spans 14 residues. The CDR3 DNA reads TGCGCCAGCAGTTCGGACAGGGTGGGTGAGACGCAGTATTTT. It encodes CASSSDRVGETQYF.

The CDR3 nucleotides are TGCGCCAGCAGCTTTAAGGGGTCTGGGGCCAACGTCCTGACTTTC. Translating gives CASSFKGSGANVLTF. V is TRBV5-1 and J is TRBJ2-6, with D possibly matching TRBD1 (5 bases). The CDR3 is made up of 15 amino acids. V lost 2 bases to trimming and J lost 1 base, with 7 bases between them. Germline loops: CDR1 SGHRS, CDR2 YFSETQ.

The chain links TRBV5-1 to TRBJ2-7; 13 nucleotides match TRBD2. The J segment lost 4 bases and the V segment lost 4 bases, leaving 8 bases of the junction unmatched. This CDR3 contains 16 residues. Germline V lookup: CDR1 SGHRS, CDR2 YFSETQ. The CDR3 DNA follows: TGCGCCAGCAGCGCCGCCGGGACTAGCGGGATATACGAGCAGTACTTC. This translates into CASSAAGTSGIYEQYF.

This clone was seen once. Written as DNA, the CDR3 is TGCGCCAGCAGCCTAGTTCGCGGCACTGAAGCTTTCTTT. This gives the protein CASSLVRGTEAFF. The chain uses TRBV4-3 and TRBJ1-1; D call uncertain. Trimming shortened V by 4 bases and J by 4 bases, and 10 bases separated the two germline ends. There are 13 residues in the CDR3. CDR1 LGHNA and CDR2 YSLEER come from the germline V gene.

This rearrangement joins TRBV6-1 to TRBJ1-1, with D possibly matching TRBD1 (6 bases). The CDR3 spans 14 residues. Germline V gene lookup returns CDR1 MNHNS and CDR2 SASEGT. Trimming removed 4 bases at V and 4 bases at J, with 13 bases between. The DNA of the CDR3 is TGTGCCAGCAGTGCCATCTCAGGGGTCACTGAAGCTTTCTTT. Translation: CASSAISGVTEAFF.

The chain employs TRBV7-2 and TRBJ1-3; D uncertain. From germline, CDR1 is SGHTA and CDR2 FQGNSA. The V and J ends lost 1 base and 8 bases respectively, with 9 bases between them. CDR3 length: 13 amino acids. For the CDR3, the DNA is TGTGCCAGCAGCTTAGGATCCGGTGACACCATATATTTT. It is translated as CASSLGSGDTIYF. The whole variable domain, filled in from reference TRBV7-2 and TRBJ1-3, reads GAGVSQSPSNKVTEKGKDVELRCDPISGHTALYWYRQSLGQGLEFLIYFQGNSAPDKSGLPSDRFSAERTGGSVSTLTIQRTQQEDSAVYLCASSLGSGDTIYFGEGSWLTVV.

The chain has TRBV7-6 and TRBJ2-7; 8 bases align to TRBD1. This CDR3 is 14 amino acids long. Germline loops: CDR1 SGHVS, CDR2 FNYEAQ. J lost 2 bases, V lost 4 bases, and 4 bases had no gene match. The CDR3 bases are TGTGCCAGCAGCTCGGACAGGGCCGCCTACGAGCAGTACTTC. It translates to CASSSDRAAYEQYF.

This chain links TRBV2 with TRBJ1-4; possible D gene TRBD1, 6 bases. Germline CDR1 SNHLY, CDR2 FYNNEI. The V end was cut by 6 bases, the J end by 6 bases, with 8 bases between. The CDR3 spans 12 residues. CDR3 in DNA: TGTGCCAGCAGGTACAGGGATGAAAAACTGTTTTTT. Its protein product is CASRYRDEKLFF.

The chain carries TRBV29-1 and TRBJ1-4, with 7 bases matching TRBD1. CDR1 is SQVTM, CDR2 ANQGSEA, per germline. The CDR3 covers 13 residues. The V gene end was trimmed by 6 bases and the J gene end by 4 bases; junction bases not matched to a gene: 5. The DNA for the CDR3 is TGCAGCGTAGTCCGACAGGGTAATGAAAAACTGTTTTTT. It yields the protein CSVVRQGNEKLFF.

The chain is built from TRBV11-1 and TRBJ2-2; 7 nucleotides agree with TRBD1. The CDR3 is made up of 14 amino acids. J lost 6 bases, V lost 4 bases, and 5 bases had no gene match. Germline CDR1 SGHAT, CDR2 FQDESV (reference sequence). The CDR3 loop reads CASSYGQGAGELFF. CDR3 bases: TGTGCCAGCAGCTATGGTCAGGGGGCCGGGGAGCTGTTTTTT.

V usage is TRBV6-5 and J usage is TRBJ2-3, with TRBD1 as a possible D gene (6 bases). The V end was cut by 6 bases, the J end by 5 bases, with 6 bases between. CDR1 and CDR2 from the germline V gene are MNHEY and SVGAGI. This CDR3 is built from 11 residues. This CDR3 reads CASSRGDTQYF. CDR3 coding DNA: TGTGCCAGCAGCAGGGGAGATACGCAGTATTTT.

The chain joins TRBV14 to TRBJ2-7, with 8 nucleotides matching TRBD2. The V and J ends lost 3 bases and 6 bases, in that order; junction bases with no gene match: 4. The CDR3 contains 13 residues. Germline V gene sequence: CDR1 SGHDN, CDR2 FVKESK. The CDR3 DNA is TGTGCCAGCAGCCAGGGACTAGGGCGCGAGCAGTACTTC. This translates into CASSQGLGREQYF. The full variable domain, with the rest looked up from reference TRBV14 and TRBJ2-7, is EAGVTQFPSHSVIEKGQTVTLRCDPISGHDNLYWYRRVMGKEIKFLLHFVKESKQDESGMPNNRFLAERTGGTYSTLKVQPAELEDSGVYFCASSQGLGREQYFGPGTRLTVT.

The chain uses TRBV5-1 and TRBJ2-5; 8 bases fit TRBD1. Germline loops: CDR1 SGHRS, CDR2 YFSETQ. Trimming cost V 1 base and J 4 bases; bases outside gene matches: 6. There are 15 residues in the CDR3. As DNA, the CDR3 is TGCGCCAGCAGCTTGCCTACAGGGGGAGGAGAGACCCAGTACTTC. Translated, it gives CASSLPTGGGETQYF.

The V and J genes are TRBV9 and TRBJ1-1; a possible D gene is TRBD1 (5 bases). CDR1 is SGDLS, CDR2 YYNGEE, per germline. This CDR3 spans 17 amino acids. V was shortened by 0 bases and J by 0 bases, with 15 bases between the two germline ends. The CDR3 reads CASSVVVPGLLNTEAFF. The CDR3 nucleotides read TGTGCCAGCAGCGTAGTAGTCCCGGGACTCTTGAACACTGAAGCTTTCTTT.

The chain recombines TRBV27 with TRBJ1-1; D is uncertain. The V end lost 3 bases, the J end lost 6 bases, and 23 bases lay between the germline ends. Germline V gene sequence: CDR1 MNHEY, CDR2 SMNVEV (reference sequence). This CDR3 has 17 residues. Here the CDR3 reads CASSLVFRGSGYAEAFF. The DNA for the CDR3 is TGTGCCAGCAGTTTGGTTTTTCGGGGAAGCGGGTATGCTGAAGCTTTCTTT.

CDR3 protein: CASTPGGGLNTEAFF. CDR3 nucleotide sequence: TGTGCCAGTACCCCAGGCGGGGGACTGAACACTGAAGCTTTCTTT. The chain couples TRBV19 to TRBJ1-1; a possible D gene is TRBD1 (5 bases). The V end was cut by 7 bases, the J end by 0 bases, with 15 bases between. Germline loops: CDR1 LNHDA, CDR2 SQIVND (reference sequence). The CDR3 runs 15 residues.

The chain joins TRBV6-6 to TRBJ1-2; no clear D gene. This CDR3 is built from 14 residues. The germline V gene has CDR1 MNHNY and CDR2 SVGAGI (reference sequence). Trimming left V 2 bases short and J 6 bases short, with 13 bases between. Written as DNA, the CDR3 is TGTGCCAGCAGTTACGCACAGAGAAGTCATGGCTACACCTTC. Protein product: CASSYAQRSHGYTF.

This chain joins TRBV2 and TRBJ1-4; 9 bases are shared with TRBD1. The CDR3 extends over 13 amino acids. The germline V gene encodes CDR1 SNHLY and CDR2 FYNNEI. V lost 10 bases to trimming and J lost 7 bases; unmatched junction nucleotides: 7. The CDR3 DNA sequence: TGTGCCAACCAGGACAGGGGCCGTGAAAAACTGTTTTTT. This encodes CANQDRGREKLFF.

The genes are TRBV19 and TRBJ1-3; TRBD1 might be the D (6 bases). The V end was cut by 7 bases, the J end by 0 bases, with 19 bases between. Germline CDR1 and CDR2: LNHDA and SQIVND (reference sequence). The CDR3 runs to 17 residues. CDR3: CASNQDRPGSSGNTIYF. The CDR3 DNA is TGTGCCAGTAATCAGGACAGACCAGGAAGCTCTGGAAACACCATATATTTT.

The gene calls are TRBV5-1 and TRBJ1-5; 8 bases line up with TRBD1. Germline V lookup: CDR1 SGHRS, CDR2 YFSETQ. This CDR3 spans 15 amino acids. The ends lost 1 base at V and 4 bases at J; junction bases unmatched: 4. The CDR3 reads CASSLTTGANQPQHF. The CDR3 DNA reads TGCGCCAGCAGCTTGACGACAGGGGCAAATCAGCCCCAGCATTTT.